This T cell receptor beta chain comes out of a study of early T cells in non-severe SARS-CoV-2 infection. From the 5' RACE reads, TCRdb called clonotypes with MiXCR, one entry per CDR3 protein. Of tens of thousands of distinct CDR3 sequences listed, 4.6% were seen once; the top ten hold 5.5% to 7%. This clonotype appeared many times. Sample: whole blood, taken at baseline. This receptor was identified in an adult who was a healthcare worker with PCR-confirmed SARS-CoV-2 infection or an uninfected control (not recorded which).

The CDR3 sequence: CASSFASGTGTDTQYF. The DNA of the CDR3 is TGTGCCAGCAGTTTCGCCTCCGGGACAGGCACAGATACGCAGTATTTT. The V and J genes are TRBV12-3 or TRBV12-4 and TRBJ2-3; TRBD1 matches at 7 bases. CDR3 length equals 16 residues. V lost 3 bases to trimming and J lost 1 base; unmatched junction nucleotides: 7.